This TCR beta chain was found in a study of beta chain features in type 1 diabetes. Sorting with CD45RO/CCR7/CD25/CD127/CD95/CD27 yielded naive, central memory, regulatory and stem-like memory CD4+ cells. Points from the study as a whole: Naive, central memory and Treg TCRB repertoires seemed to resemble each other more closely in patients than they did in healthy donors. In all four CD4+ subsets, TCRB CDR3 length was significantly, moderately reduced in type 1 diabetes. A pattern of fewer insertions and more deletions at VDJ junctions was seen in type 1 diabetes patients.

Of note for this clone: Its antigen is currently unknown.

The CDR3 has 13 amino acids. The germline V gene encodes CDR1 ENHRY and CDR2 SYGVKD. V gave up 4 bases and J gave up 4 bases, with 10 bases separating them. Reverse transcription of all isolated RNA meant that expressed TCRB transcripts were sequenced. The repertoire was sequenced with immunoSEQ multiplex PCR; TCRdb's copy has only in-frame clones and lacks some. The profile shows roughly 240,000 clones, under 70% of them singletons. The chain uses TRBV10-3 and TRBJ2-5, with a weak D call TRBD1 (5 bases). Sample: naive CD4+ T cells from blood. The clonotype was recovered from a man younger than 40 in good health. CDR3 sequence reads: CAISGQGLETQYF. As DNA, the CDR3 is TGTGCCATCAGTGGGCAGGGTCTAGAGACCCAGTACTTC.